This TCR beta chain derives from a study of T cells in Graves' hyperthyroidism and ophthalmopathy. Study observations and caveats: Ophthalmopathy was separated from stable hyperthyroidism by a 13 V-J model. Most thyroid clonotypes expanded above 0.001 appeared in blood too.

From RNA transcripts, TCR beta CDR3 regions were amplified. The HTBI primer set drove a first-round RT-PCR of the TCR CDR3. TCRdb re-called the multiplex PCR reads through MiXCR, storing one row per CDR3 protein. The sample consists of about 500,000 distinct CDR3 sequences, around 17% of them appearing once. This clonotype was recorded a few times. Its antigen is unidentified. Clinicians diagnosed patients from clinical symptoms, serum thyroxine and TRAb, thyroid ultrasound and orbital computed tomography. The PBMCs were sourced from fresh peripheral blood (around 9.9 ml). Germline CDR1 is MNHEY and CDR2 is SVGAGI. V lost 0 bases and J lost 5, with 7 bases in between. The CDR3 sequence is 14 residues long.

Material: blood. The TCR comes from a young woman with Graves' hyperthyroidism. The chain links TRBV6-5 to TRBJ1-4, with D unresolved. DNA for the CDR3: TGTGCCAGCAGTTACTCGGCGTGGAATGAAAAACTGTTTTTT. This sequence encodes CASSYSAWNEKLFF.